This is a list of T cell receptor beta chains from one sample in a study of blood T cell repertoires in COVID-19. Profiling relied on immunoSEQ multiplex PCR, and the TCRdb table lists in-frame clones only, not all of them. The table records hundreds of thousands of clones, approximately 91% of them present only once. The sequencing sample was made of peripheral blood. These TCRs come from a woman between 25 and 40 years old with acute or convalescent COVID-19. CDR3s include the opening cysteine and the closing phenylalanine or tryptophan. D genes are given only for firm matches. Size tells how often a clone was seen (once, few, many) or the class of an expanded clone, and some rows leave it out.

cdr3_nt cdr3_aa v_call clone_size j_call d_call
TGTGCCAGCAGCGACTTGACGGGAGTAAATTATACGCAGTATTTT CASSDLTGVNYTQYF TRBV5-6 - TRBJ2-3 -
TGTGCCACCCAAGAGGGCAGGGCCAAAAACATTCAGTACTTC CATQEGRAKNIQYF TRBV19 - TRBJ2-4 -
TGTGCCATCAGTGCAAACCGGGTCTTCTACGAGCAGTACTTC CAISANRVFYEQYF TRBV10-3 - TRBJ2-7 -
TGTGCCAGCAGCTTGCCGGCAATGACAGTTTACGAGCAGTACTTC CASSLPAMTVYEQYF TRBV5-5 - TRBJ2-7 -
TGTGCCAGCTCACGGACCGGGATTTACGAGCAGTACTTC CASSRTGIYEQYF TRBV18 - TRBJ2-7 -
TGTGCCAGTAGTAAATTTGGGCAGATAAATTCCGGGGAGCTGTTTTTT CASSKFGQINSGELFF TRBV19 - TRBJ2-2 -
TGTGCCAGCAGTGAAGGGACAGGGGCTGGAAACACCATATATTTT CASSEGTGAGNTIYF TRBV25-1 - TRBJ1-3 TRBD1
TGTGCCTGGAGTTGGGGACACAACACTGAAGCTTTCTTT CAWSWGHNTEAFF TRBV30 once TRBJ1-1 -
TGCGCCAGCAGCTCGACAGGGGTAGGCTATGGCTACACCTTC CASSSTGVGYGYTF TRBV5-1 - TRBJ1-2 TRBD1
TGTGCCAGTAGTATCGGACAGGGCCCAGATACGCAGTATTTT CASSIGQGPDTQYF TRBV19 - TRBJ2-3 TRBD1
TGCGCCAGCAGCACCTTTACTAGCGTCTCTAGCACAGATACGCAGTATTTT CASSTFTSVSSTDTQYF TRBV5-1 - TRBJ2-3 TRBD2
TGTGCCAGCAGCTCGGGGACAGGGGGCTACGAGCAGTACTTC CASSSGTGGYEQYF TRBV7-8 - TRBJ2-7 TRBD1
TGTGCCAGCGGAGGGGAGCGGGAGGGTAGAAATGAGCAGTTCTTC CASGGEREGRNEQFF TRBV7-6 - TRBJ2-1 TRBD2
TGTGCCAGCAGCCAAGATGACAGGGTGGAAAAACTGTTTTTT CASSQDDRVEKLFF TRBV3-1/TRBV3-2 - TRBJ1-4 TRBD1
TGTGCCAGCAGCCGATTATTCCCGGGACAGGGGGCAGACGAGCAGTACTTC CASSRLFPGQGADEQYF TRBV3-1/TRBV3-2 - TRBJ2-7 TRBD1
TGTGCCAGCAGCTTAGGGCAGGGGTTGAACACTGAAGCTTTCTTT CASSLGQGLNTEAFF TRBV7-8 - TRBJ1-1 -
TGCAGCGTTGAGGGCCAGGGGGCGAGGGAGCAGTACTTC CSVEGQGAREQYF TRBV29-1 - TRBJ2-7 TRBD1
TGTGCCAGCAGCTTGATGCTAGCGGGAGGATCTGAGACCCAGTACTTC CASSLMLAGGSETQYF TRBV9 - TRBJ2-5 TRBD2
TGTGCTAGTGGTTTGGGGCAGGGGACCGGGGAGCTGTTTTTT CASGLGQGTGELFF TRBV12-5 few TRBJ2-2 -
TGTGCCAGCAGAAACAGGGACTCCTACGAGCAGTACTTC CASRNRDSYEQYF TRBV27 - TRBJ2-7 -
TGTGCCAGCCAAACTAGCGGGAGGGGCTACGAGCAGTACTTC CASQTSGRGYEQYF TRBV2 - TRBJ2-7 TRBD2
TGTGCCAGCAGTTCCCCTGGACAGGGCCAGGCGGAGACCCAGTACTTC CASSSPGQGQAETQYF TRBV27 - TRBJ2-5 TRBD1
TGTGCCGGTTCTAGCGGGATTAACACCGGGGAGCTGTTTTTT CAGSSGINTGELFF TRBV6-5 - TRBJ2-2 TRBD2
TGTGCCAGCAGCTTCGGAGGACAGGGTAGGTCCTACGAGCAGTACTTC CASSFGGQGRSYEQYF TRBV11-3 - TRBJ2-7 TRBD1
TGTGCCAGCAGTTTATTCGGGGGGACCTCGGTTACTGAAGCTTTCTTT CASSLFGGTSVTEAFF TRBV27 few TRBJ1-1 -
TGCGCCAGCAGCTTGGTCCTGAGCACTGAAGCTTTCTTT CASSLVLSTEAFF TRBV5-1 - TRBJ1-1 -
TGTGCCAGCAGGCAGCGGGGAGGACCCGGAAACACCATATATTTT CASRQRGGPGNTIYF TRBV6-5 - TRBJ1-3 -
TGTGCCAGCAGCCGTAGGACTAGCGGGTACCAAGAGACCCAGTACTTC CASSRRTSGYQETQYF TRBV3-1/TRBV3-2 - TRBJ2-5 TRBD2
TGCGCCAGCAGCCAACGTAAAGGGGCCTACGAGCAGTACTTC CASSQRKGAYEQYF TRBV4-1 few TRBJ2-7 -
TGTGCCACCAGCGCCCGACTAGCCGAGGGGAATGAGCAGTTCTTC CATSARLAEGNEQFF TRBV15 - TRBJ2-1 TRBD2
TGTGCCAGCAGCTTCGGGAGGCTAGCGGACTACAATGAGCAGTTCTTC CASSFGRLADYNEQFF TRBV7-8 - TRBJ2-1 TRBD2
TGTGCCACCAGCAGGGGAATAGGGGGTTCACCCCTCCACTTT CATSRGIGGSPLHF TRBV15 - TRBJ1-6 -
TGTGCCAGCAGTTCTTCCGCGGGCGGCACCGGGGAGCTGTTTTTT CASSSSAGGTGELFF TRBV6-5 - TRBJ2-2 -
TGCAGTGCTAGTTCCAGCGGAAACTACAATGAGCAGTTCTTC CSASSSGNYNEQFF TRBV20-1 - TRBJ2-1 -
TGTGCCAGTAGCAACAGTAACTATGGCTACACCTTC CASSNSNYGYTF TRBV19 few TRBJ1-2 -
TGTGCCAGCAGCTTACGTTTCCGGTCAGGGGGGAATGAGCAGTTCTTC CASSLRFRSGGNEQFF TRBV7-8 - TRBJ2-1 -
TGTGCCACCGGGGGAGTGGGGGGTCAGCCCCAGCATTTT CATGGVGGQPQHF TRBV24-1 once TRBJ1-5 -
TGTGCCAGCAGCTTATCCAGGGGTACATCCTACGAGCAGTACTTC CASSLSRGTSYEQYF TRBV7-3 - TRBJ2-7 -
TGTGCCAGCAGTTACTCGTTGGCGGACACTGAAGCTTTCTTT CASSYSLADTEAFF TRBV6-5 few TRBJ1-1 -
TGTGCCAGCAGTTTATCCCCCGACAGGGGAGGCTACACCTTC CASSLSPDRGGYTF TRBV27 once TRBJ1-2 TRBD1
TGTGCCTCGGACAGGATTAGCTCCTATAATTCACCCCTCCACTTT CASDRISSYNSPLHF TRBV30 few TRBJ1-6 TRBD1
TGCGCCAGCAGCTTGACCGGACTAGCCTACAATGAGCAGTTCTTC CASSLTGLAYNEQFF TRBV5-1 once TRBJ2-1 TRBD2
TGCGCCAGCAGCCCCCTAGCGGGGCGCACAGATACGCAGTATTTT CASSPLAGRTDTQYF TRBV5-1 - TRBJ2-3 TRBD2
TGTGCCAGCAGTTACTTAGGCGGGAGATCGGAGACCCAGTACTTC CASSYLGGRSETQYF TRBV6-6 - TRBJ2-5 TRBD2
TGCGCCAGCAGCCCCAAAACTAACAGGGGTTTCGAGCAGTACTTC CASSPKTNRGFEQYF TRBV5-1 few TRBJ2-7 TRBD1